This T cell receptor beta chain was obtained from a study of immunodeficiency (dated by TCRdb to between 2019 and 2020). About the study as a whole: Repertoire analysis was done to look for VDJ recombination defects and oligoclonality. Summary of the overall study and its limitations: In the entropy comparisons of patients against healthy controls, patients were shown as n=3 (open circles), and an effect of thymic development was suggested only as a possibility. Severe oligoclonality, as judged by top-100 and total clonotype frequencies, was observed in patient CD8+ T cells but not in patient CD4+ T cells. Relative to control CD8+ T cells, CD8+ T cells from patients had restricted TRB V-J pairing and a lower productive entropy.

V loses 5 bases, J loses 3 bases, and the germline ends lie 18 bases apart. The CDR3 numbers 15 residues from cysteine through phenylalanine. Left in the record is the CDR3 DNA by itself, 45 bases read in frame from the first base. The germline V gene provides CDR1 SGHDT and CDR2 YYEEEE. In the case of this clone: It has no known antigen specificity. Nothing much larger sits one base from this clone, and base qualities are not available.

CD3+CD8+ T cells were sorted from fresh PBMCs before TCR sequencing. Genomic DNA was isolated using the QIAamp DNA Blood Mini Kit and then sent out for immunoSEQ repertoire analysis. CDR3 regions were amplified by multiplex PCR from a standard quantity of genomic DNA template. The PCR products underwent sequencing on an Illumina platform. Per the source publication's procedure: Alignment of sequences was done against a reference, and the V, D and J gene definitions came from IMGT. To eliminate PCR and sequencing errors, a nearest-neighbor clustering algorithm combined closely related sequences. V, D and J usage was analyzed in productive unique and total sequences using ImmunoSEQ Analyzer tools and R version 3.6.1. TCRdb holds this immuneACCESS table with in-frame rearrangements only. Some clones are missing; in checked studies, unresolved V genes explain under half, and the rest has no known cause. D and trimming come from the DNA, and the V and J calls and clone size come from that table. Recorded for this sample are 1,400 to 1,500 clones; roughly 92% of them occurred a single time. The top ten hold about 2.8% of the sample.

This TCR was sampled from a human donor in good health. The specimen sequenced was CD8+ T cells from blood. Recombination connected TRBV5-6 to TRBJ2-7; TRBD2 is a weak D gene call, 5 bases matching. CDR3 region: CASRMWVGGGYEQYF. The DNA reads TGTGCCAGCAGGATGTGGGTAGGAGGAGGCTACGAGCAGTACTTC.